This TCR beta chain was sequenced for a study of post-analysis software for immune sequencing data. Study context: Recorded disease courses covered relapsing-remitting, secondary progressive and progressive-relapsing multiple sclerosis. Some patients had no subtype annotation. Regarding the study as a whole: Controls' normalized Chao1 diversity significantly exceeded that of multiple sclerosis patients. Higher frequency in patients than in controls was seen for five TRBV segments, with TRBV5-6, TRBV5-1 and TRBV20-1 among them. Those samples that were prepared in the same batch co-clustered strongly by F measure.

Unique molecular identifiers tagged the TCR beta cDNA libraries. A population of about 0.95 to 10 million T cells gave rise to about 500,000 cDNA molecules. TCRdb re-called the PCR reads with MiXCR, one entry per CDR3 protein. The sample consists of approximately 770,000 distinct CDR3 sequences, just over 45% of them appearing once. This clonotype was detected only a few times. Its antigen is not identified. The length of the CDR3 is 14 residues. CDR1 LGHNA and CDR2 YSLEER come from the germline V gene. The V end was cut by 5 bases, the J end by 0 bases, with 11 bases between. The chain joins TRBV4-3 to TRBJ2-7, with a tentative D call TRBD1 (5 bases). Sequencing used blood. This receptor was identified in a girl aged 5 to 17 with multiple sclerosis. The CDR3 region is CASSKTRVSYEQYF. The CDR3 DNA reads TGCGCCAGCAGCAAGACCAGGGTCTCCTACGAGCAGTACTTC.